The text below deals with one T cell receptor (beta chain). Its antigen is still unknown. Treatment here: roughly 10-day PBMC culture with coronavirus spike peptide pools or control peptides (ViraFEST assay). The Oncomine TCR Beta short-read assay generated sequence data from the DNA of cultured CD4+ T cells. TCRdb independently ran MiXCR on the PCR reads; one entry per CDR3 protein. This sample has about 18,000 distinct CDR3 sequences, with roughly 45% found just once. This record comes from a study of vaccination and CD4 T cells after COVID-19. Study in general: After nasal swab PCR-confirmed SARS-CoV-2, 8 to 10 convalescents had mild disease and one severe. Six men and four women formed the convalescents, two being Hispanic. Stimulation of cells relied on overlapping spike peptides derived from SARS-CoV-2, HCoV-NL63, HCoV-OC43 and HCoV-229E.

The germline V gene encodes CDR1 LGHDT and CDR2 YNNKEL (reference sequence). The CDR3 is made up of 14 amino acids. Trimming took 6 bases from V and 0 from J, leaving 12 bases between them. Sequencing input: CD4+ T cells from blood, cultured in vitro. The source is a human donor who had recovered from COVID-19. This chain connects TRBV3-1 to TRBJ2-7; TRBD1 or TRBD2 may be the D gene (5 bases each). The CDR3 sequence: CASSLSGSSYEQYF. CDR3 DNA sequence: TGTGCCAGCAGTCTTTCAGGGAGCTCCTACGAGCAGTACTTC.